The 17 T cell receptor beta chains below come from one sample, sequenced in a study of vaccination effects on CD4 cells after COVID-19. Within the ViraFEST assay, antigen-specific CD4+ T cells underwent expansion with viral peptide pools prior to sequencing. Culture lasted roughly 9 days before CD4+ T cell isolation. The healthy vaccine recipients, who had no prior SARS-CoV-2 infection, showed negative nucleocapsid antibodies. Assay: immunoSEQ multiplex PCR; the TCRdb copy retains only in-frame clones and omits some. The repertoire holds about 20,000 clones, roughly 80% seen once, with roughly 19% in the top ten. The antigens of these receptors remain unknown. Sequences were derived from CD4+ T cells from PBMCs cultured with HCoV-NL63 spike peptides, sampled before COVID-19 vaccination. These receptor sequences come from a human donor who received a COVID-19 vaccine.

CDR3 protein: CASSPTGTGAPSPSYEQYF. The CDR3 DNA reads TGTGCCAGCTCACCTACCGGGACAGGGGCCCCCTCACCCTCCTACGAGCAGTACTTC. This sequence joins TRBV18 and TRBJ2-7; the match to TRBD1 covers 10 bases. CDR1 and CDR2 from the germline V gene are KGHSH and LQKENI. There are 19 residues in the CDR3. Trimming cost V 3 bases and J 0 bases; bases outside gene matches: 14.

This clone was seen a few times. CDR3 residues: CASSYIPGNTIYF. The CDR3 DNA reads as TGTGCCAGCAGTTACATACCTGGAAACACCATATATTTT. V gene TRBV6-5 combines with J gene TRBJ1-3; D unresolved. CDR1 MNHEY and CDR2 SVGAGI come from the germline V gene. The CDR3 spans 13 residues. V lost 2 bases, J lost 2 bases, and 4 bases lay in between.

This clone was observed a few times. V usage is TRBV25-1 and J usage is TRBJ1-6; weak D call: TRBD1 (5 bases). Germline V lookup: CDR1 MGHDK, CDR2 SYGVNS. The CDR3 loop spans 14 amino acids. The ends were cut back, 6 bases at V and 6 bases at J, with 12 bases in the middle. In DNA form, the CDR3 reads TGTGCCAGCAGCCTGGGACCGGCTAATTCACCCCTCCACTTT. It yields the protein CASSLGPANSPLHF.

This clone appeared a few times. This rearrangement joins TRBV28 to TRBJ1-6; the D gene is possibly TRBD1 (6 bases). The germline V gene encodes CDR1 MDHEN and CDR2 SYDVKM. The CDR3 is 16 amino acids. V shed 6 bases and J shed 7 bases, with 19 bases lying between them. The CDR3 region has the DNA TGTGCCAGCAGCCCCCCGTCCGGGACATTCAATTCACCCCTCCACTTT. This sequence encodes CASSPPSGTFNSPLHF.

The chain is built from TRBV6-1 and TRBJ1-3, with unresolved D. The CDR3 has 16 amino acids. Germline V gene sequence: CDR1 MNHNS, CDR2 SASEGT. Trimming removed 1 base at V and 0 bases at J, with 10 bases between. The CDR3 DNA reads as TGTGCCAGCAGTGAAGTACTGGGGTCCTCTGGAAACACCATATATTTT. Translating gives CASSEVLGSSGNTIYF.

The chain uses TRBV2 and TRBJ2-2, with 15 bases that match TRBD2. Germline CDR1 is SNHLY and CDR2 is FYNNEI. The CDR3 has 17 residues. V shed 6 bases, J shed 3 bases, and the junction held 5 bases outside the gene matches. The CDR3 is CASRWTSGRAYTGELFF. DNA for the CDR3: TGTGCCAGCAGATGGACTAGCGGGAGGGCCTACACCGGGGAGCTGTTTTTT.

The CDR3 region has the DNA TGTGCCAGCAGTTTGCCCACCTTAGAGACCCAGTACTTC. Amino acids: CASSLPTLETQYF. The V gene is TRBV5-4, the J gene TRBJ2-5; D not certain. This CDR3 comprises 13 residues. V shed 5 bases and J shed 4 bases, with 12 bases lying between them. Germline CDR1 and CDR2: SGHNT and YYREEE (reference sequence).

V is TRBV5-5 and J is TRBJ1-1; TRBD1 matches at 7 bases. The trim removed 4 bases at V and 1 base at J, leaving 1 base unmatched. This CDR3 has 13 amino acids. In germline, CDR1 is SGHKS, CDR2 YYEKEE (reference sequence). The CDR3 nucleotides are TGTGCCAGCAGCGGGGACAGGAACACTGAAGCTTTCTTT. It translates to CASSGDRNTEAFF.

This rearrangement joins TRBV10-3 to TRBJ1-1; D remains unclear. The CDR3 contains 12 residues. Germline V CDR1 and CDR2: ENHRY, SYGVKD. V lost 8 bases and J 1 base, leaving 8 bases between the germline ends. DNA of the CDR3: TGTGCCATCGGTTGGGAGAACACTGAAGCTTTCTTT. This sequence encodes CAIGWENTEAFF.

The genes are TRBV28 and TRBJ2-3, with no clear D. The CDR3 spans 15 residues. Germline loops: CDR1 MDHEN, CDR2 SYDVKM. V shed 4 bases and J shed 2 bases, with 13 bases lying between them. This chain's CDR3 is CASSSPPDLTDTQYF. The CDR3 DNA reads TGTGCCAGCAGTTCTCCCCCCGATCTCACAGATACGCAGTATTTT. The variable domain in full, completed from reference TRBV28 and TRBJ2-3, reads DVKVTQSSRYLVKRTGEKVFLECVQDMDHENMFWYRQDPGLGLRLIYFSYDVKMKEKGDIPEGYSVSREKKERFSLILESASTNQTSMYLCASSSPPDLTDTQYFGPGTRLTVL.

The CDR3 reads CASSFSQAQIGNTIYF. CDR3 bases: TGTGCCAGCAGTTTTTCGCAGGCTCAGATTGGAAACACCATATATTTT. The rearrangement joins TRBV6-5 to TRBJ1-3; D remains unclear. CDR3 length: 16 residues. Germline V gene data show CDR1 as MNHEY and CDR2 as SVGAGI. The V and J ends lost 4 bases and 3 bases respectively, with 16 bases between them.

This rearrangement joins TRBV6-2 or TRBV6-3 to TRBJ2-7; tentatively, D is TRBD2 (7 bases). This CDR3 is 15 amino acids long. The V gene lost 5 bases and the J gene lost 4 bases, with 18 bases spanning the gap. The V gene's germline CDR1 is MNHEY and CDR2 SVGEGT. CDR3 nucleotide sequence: TGTGCCAGCAGTATAGGCCCGGGGGGCCGGTACGAGCAGTACTTC. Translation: CASSIGPGGRYEQYF.

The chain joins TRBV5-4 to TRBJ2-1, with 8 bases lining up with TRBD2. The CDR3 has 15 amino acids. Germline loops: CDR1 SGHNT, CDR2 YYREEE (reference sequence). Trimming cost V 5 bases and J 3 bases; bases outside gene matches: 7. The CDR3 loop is CASRSSGAYYNEQFF. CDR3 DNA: TGTGCCAGCAGAAGTAGCGGGGCCTACTACAATGAGCAGTTCTTC.

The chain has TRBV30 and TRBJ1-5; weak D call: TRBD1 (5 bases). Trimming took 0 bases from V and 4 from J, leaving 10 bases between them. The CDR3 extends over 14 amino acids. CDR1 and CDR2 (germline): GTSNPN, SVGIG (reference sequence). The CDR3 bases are TGTGCCTGGAGTGTGCTAGGGGTGAATCAGCCCCAGCATTTT. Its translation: CAWSVLGVNQPQHF.

The CDR3: CATSDVGGLGYNEQFF. CDR3 nucleotide sequence: TGTGCCACCAGTGATGTAGGGGGCCTAGGCTACAATGAGCAGTTCTTC. The chain joins TRBV24-1 to TRBJ2-1; 7 bases line up with TRBD1. The V and J ends lost 3 bases and 3 bases, in that order; junction bases with no gene match: 7. The CDR3 runs to 16 residues. CDR1 and CDR2 from the germline V gene are KGHDR and SFDVKD.

CDR3 sequence: CSVVPGDSYEQYF. CDR3 sequence (DNA): TGCAGCGTTGTCCCAGGGGACTCCTACGAGCAGTACTTC. The chain joins TRBV29-1 to TRBJ2-7; tentatively, D is TRBD1 (6 bases). Looked up from germline, CDR1 is SQVTM and CDR2 is ANQGSEA. The V gene lost 4 bases and the J gene lost 0 bases, with 10 bases spanning the gap. The CDR3 consists of 13 residues.

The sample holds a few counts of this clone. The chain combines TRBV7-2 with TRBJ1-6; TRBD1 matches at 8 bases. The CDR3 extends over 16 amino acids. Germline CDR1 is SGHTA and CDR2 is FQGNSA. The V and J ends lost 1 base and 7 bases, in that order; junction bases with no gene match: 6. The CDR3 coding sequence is TGTGCCAGCAGCTTAGTAGGAGACAGGGGAAATTCACCCCTCCACTTT. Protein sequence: CASSLVGDRGNSPLHF.